Sequencing of this T cell receptor (beta chain) was carried out in a study of regulatory T cells in long-lasting Graves disease. Findings and limits, study-wide: TCR diversity was lower in persistent Graves' patients than in newly diagnosed ones.

Time point here: newly diagnosed GD, antithyroid drugs for less than 3 months. Following extraction of RNA from PBMCs, that RNA was used to make the TCR library. Through Arm-PCR of CDR3 regions and iRepertoire HTBI primers, TCR beta libraries were built. TCRdb re-analysed the multiplex PCR reads in MiXCR, keeping a single row per CDR3 protein. The repertoire holds about 610,000 distinct CDR3 sequences, with roughly 15% as singletons. The CDR3 has 13 amino acids. V was cut by 5 bases and J by 10 bases, with 17 bases left in between. The V gene's germline CDR1 is MNHNS and CDR2 SASEGT. There are many counts of this clonotype. Its specificity is unknown. This sample was also put to use in a study of T cells in Graves' hyperthyroidism and ophthalmopathy.

V gene TRBV6-1 combines with J gene TRBJ1-1; D possibly corresponds to TRBD1 (5 bases). Here the sequenced sample was peripheral blood mononuclear cells (PBMCs), taken at new diagnosis, from a patient treated with antithyroid drugs. This TCR was recovered from a man younger than 35 with Graves disease. The CDR3 coding sequence is TGTGCCAGCAGTACCGGGACGGCAAGTGGAGCTTTCTTT. It is translated as CASSTGTASGAFF.